This T cell receptor (beta chain) was captured by sequencing in a study of T-cell memory formation after mild COVID-19. In this sample, this clonotype turned up a few times. TCRdb used MiXCR to reprocess the 5' RACE reads, holding one entry per CDR3 protein. The sample has 350,000 to 500,000 distinct CDR3 sequences, over 15% seen once. The CDR3 consists of 14 residues. V lost 2 bases and J lost 1, with 8 bases in between. Germline values: CDR1 MNHEY, CDR2 SVGEGT. This TCR came from a man younger than 35 who had mild COVID-19 (a few samples of this study predate the infection). Cell type and time point are not known. What was sequenced was PBMCs or a T cell subset sorted from them (not recorded which). This chain links TRBV6-2 or TRBV6-3 with TRBJ1-1; D not resolved. CDR3 DNA sequence: TGTGCCAGCAGTTACACCTTGGGGAACACTGAAGCTTTCTTT. Translation: CASSYTLGNTEAFF.